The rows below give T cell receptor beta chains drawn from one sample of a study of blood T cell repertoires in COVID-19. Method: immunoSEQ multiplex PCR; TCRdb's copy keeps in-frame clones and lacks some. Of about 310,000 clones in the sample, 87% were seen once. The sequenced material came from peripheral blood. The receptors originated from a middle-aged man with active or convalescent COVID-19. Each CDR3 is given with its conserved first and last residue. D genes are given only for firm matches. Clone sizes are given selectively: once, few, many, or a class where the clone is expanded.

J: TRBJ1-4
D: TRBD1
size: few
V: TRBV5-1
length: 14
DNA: TGCGCCAGCAGCTCGGGACAGGGTGGCGAAAAACTGTTTTTT
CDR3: CASSSGQGGEKLFF

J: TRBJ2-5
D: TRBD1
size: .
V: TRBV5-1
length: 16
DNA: TGCGCCAGCAGCTCCCTACAGGGGGCTCCCCAAGAGACCCAGTACTTC
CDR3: CASSSLQGAPQETQYF

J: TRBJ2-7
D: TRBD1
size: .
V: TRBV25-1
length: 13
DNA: TGTGCCACCCCGGGGACAGGGGTCTACGAGCAGTACTTC
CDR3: CATPGTGVYEQYF

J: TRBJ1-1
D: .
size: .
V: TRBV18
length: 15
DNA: TGTGCCAGCTCACCCGGAAAGGCGGGGAACACTGAAGCTTTCTTT
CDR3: CASSPGKAGNTEAFF

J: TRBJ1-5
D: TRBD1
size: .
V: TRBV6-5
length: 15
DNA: TGTGCCAGCAGTTCCGGACAGGGTGGCAATCAGCCCCAGCATTTT
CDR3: CASSSGQGGNQPQHF

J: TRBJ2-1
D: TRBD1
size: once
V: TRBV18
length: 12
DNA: TGTGCCAGCTCACCGGACAGGCGAGAGCAGTTCTTC
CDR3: CASSPDRREQFF

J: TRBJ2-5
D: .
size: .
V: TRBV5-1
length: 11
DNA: TGCGCCAGCAGTCGGCAAGAGACCCAGTACTTC
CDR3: CASSRQETQYF

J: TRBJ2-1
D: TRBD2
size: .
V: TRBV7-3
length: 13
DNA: TGTGCCAGCGGGGTAGCGGGGGAAAATGAGCAGTTCTTC
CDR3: CASGVAGENEQFF

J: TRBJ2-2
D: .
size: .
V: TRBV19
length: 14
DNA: TGTGCCAGCCGGATTACAGGGAACACCGGGGAGCTGTTTTTT
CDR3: CASRITGNTGELFF

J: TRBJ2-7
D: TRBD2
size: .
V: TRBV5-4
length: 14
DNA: TGTGCCAGCAGCTTGGGGTCTAGCGGCTACGAGCAGTACTTC
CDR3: CASSLGSSGYEQYF

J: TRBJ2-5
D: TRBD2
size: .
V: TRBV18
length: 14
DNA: TGTGCCAGCTCACCCACTAGCGGGCAAGAGACCCAGTACTTC
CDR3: CASSPTSGQETQYF

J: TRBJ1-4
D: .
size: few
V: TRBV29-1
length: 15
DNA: TGCAGCGTTATGATGTCTGGGTCAATACGGGGGAAACTGTTTTTT
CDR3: CSVMMSGSIRGKLFF

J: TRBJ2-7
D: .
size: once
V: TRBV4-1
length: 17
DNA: TGCGCCAGCAGCCATTCGCCCCCTCGAAGCGGATTCTACGAGCAGTACTTC
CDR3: CASSHSPPRSGFYEQYF

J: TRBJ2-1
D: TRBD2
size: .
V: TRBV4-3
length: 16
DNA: TGCGCCAGCAGCCACGAAGGACTAGCCTCCTACAATGAGCAGTTCTTC
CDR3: CASSHEGLASYNEQFF

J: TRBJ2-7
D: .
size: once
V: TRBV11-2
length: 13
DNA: TGTGCCAGCAGCTTAGACAGAACCTACGAGCAGTACTTC
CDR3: CASSLDRTYEQYF

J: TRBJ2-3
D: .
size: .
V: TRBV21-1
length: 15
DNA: TGTGCCAGCAGACCGGGACAGGGGGGCACAGATACGCAGTATTTT
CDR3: CASRPGQGGTDTQYF

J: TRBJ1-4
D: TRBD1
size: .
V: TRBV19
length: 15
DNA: TGTGCCAGTAGGCTTCAGGGGGCGACTAATGAAAAACTGTTTTTT
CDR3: CASRLQGATNEKLFF

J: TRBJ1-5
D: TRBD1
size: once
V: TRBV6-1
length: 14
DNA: TGTGCCAGCAGTGAGACAGGGAACAATCAGCCCCAGCATTTT
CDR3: CASSETGNNQPQHF

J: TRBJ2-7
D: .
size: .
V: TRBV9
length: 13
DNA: TGTGCCAGCAGCCCCCGTGGGGGGAACGAGCAGTACTTC
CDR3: CASSPRGGNEQYF

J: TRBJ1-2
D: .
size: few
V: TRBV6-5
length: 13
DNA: TGTGCCAGCAGTTACGAGGGTTTCTATGGCTACACCTTC
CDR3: CASSYEGFYGYTF

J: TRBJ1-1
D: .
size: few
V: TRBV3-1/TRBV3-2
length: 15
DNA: TGTGCCAGCAGAACGGGAGGAATCCAGAACACTGAAGCTTTCTTT
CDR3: CASRTGGIQNTEAFF

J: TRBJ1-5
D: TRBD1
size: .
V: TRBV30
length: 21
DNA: TGTGCCTGGAGTTTTCCCCAGACTATGACAGGGCTCGCCTATAGCAATCAGCCCCAGCATTTT
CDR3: CAWSFPQTMTGLAYSNQPQHF